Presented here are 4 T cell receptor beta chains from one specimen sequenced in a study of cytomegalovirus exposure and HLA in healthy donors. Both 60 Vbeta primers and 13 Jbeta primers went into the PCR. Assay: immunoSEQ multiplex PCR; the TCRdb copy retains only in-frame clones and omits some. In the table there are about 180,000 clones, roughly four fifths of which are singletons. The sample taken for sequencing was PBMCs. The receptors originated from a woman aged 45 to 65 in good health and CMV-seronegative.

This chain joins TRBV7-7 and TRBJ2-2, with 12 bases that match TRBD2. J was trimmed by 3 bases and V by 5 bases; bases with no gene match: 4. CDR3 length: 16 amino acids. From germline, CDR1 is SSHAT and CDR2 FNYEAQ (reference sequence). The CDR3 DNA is TGTGCCAGCAGCCCGACTAGCGGGAGAGACACCGGGGAGCTGTTTTTT. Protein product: CASSPTSGRDTGELFF.

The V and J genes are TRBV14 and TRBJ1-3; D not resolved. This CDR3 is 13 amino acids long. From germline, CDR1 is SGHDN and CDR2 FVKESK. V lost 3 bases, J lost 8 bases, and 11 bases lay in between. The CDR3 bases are TGTGCCAGCAGCCACAATACAAAAGACACCATATATTTT. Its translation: CASSHNTKDTIYF.

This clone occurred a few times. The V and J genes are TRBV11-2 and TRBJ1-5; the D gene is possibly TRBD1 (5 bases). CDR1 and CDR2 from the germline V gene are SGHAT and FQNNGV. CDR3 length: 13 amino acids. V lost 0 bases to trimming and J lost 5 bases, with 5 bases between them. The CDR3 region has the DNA TGTGCCAGCAGCTTAGACAGGGATCAGCCCCAGCATTTT. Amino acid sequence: CASSLDRDQPQHF. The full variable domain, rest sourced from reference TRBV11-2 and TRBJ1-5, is EAGVAQSPRYKIIEKRQSVAFWCNPISGHATLYWYQQILGQGPKLLIQFQNNGVVDDSQLPKDRFSAERLKGVDSTLKIQPAKLEDSAVYLCASSLDRDQPQHFGDGTRLSIL.

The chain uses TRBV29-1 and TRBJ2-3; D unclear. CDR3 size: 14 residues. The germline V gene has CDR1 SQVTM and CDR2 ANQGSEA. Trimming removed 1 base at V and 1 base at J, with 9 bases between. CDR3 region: CSVEGQSRTDTQYF. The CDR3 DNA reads TGCAGCGTTGAAGGGCAGTCCCGCACAGATACGCAGTATTTT.